A single sample is the source of the 4 T cell receptor beta chains below, sequenced in a study of T cells in Graves' hyperthyroidism and ophthalmopathy. The investigators amplified TCR beta CDR3 regions from RNA transcripts. The TCR CDR3 was amplified in a first-round RT-PCR using the HTBI primer set. TCRdb independently ran MiXCR on the multiplex PCR reads; one entry per CDR3 protein. The data hold nearly 750,000 distinct CDR3 sequences, with 30% to 40% observed a single time. Sequences were obtained from blood. Receptors originate from a woman aged 40 to 50 with Graves' hyperthyroidism.

This clonotype appeared many times. The CDR3 protein is CSATDISVGQPQHF. The DNA of the CDR3 is TGCAGTGCCACGGACATCTCAGTGGGTCAGCCCCAGCATTTT. J is TRBJ1-5 and V is TRBV20-1; TRBD1 is a possible D gene (5 bases). CDR1 and CDR2 (germline): DFQATT, SNEGSKA (reference sequence). The CDR3 extends over 14 amino acids. V was pared by 6 bases and J by 6 bases, with 18 bases between.

For this clonotype: The final CDR3 position lacks the conserved phenylalanine or tryptophan, pointing to a likely read error. The V and J genes are TRBV5-5 and TRBJ1-1, with a tentative D call TRBD1 (5 bases). This CDR3 comprises 15 residues. Trimming pared 4 bases from V and 1 base from J, leaving 14 bases between. The germline CDR1 and CDR2 sequences are SGHKS and YYEKEE (reference sequence). CDR3 bases: TGTGCCAGCAGCGTGGGGGGGGAAGCGAACACTGAAGCTTTCATT. Protein product: CASSVGGEANTEAFI.

V is TRBV2 and J is TRBJ2-7, with 7 nucleotides matching TRBD2. Trimming at V came to 5 bases and at J to 0 bases, leaving 10 bases not matched to a gene. This CDR3 comprises 16 residues. Germline V lookup: CDR1 SNHLY, CDR2 FYNNEI. The CDR3 sequence: CASSPRGGSHSYEQYF. CDR3 coding DNA: TGTGCCAGCAGTCCCCGGGGAGGGTCCCACTCCTACGAGCAGTACTTC.

The gene calls are TRBV7-2 and TRBJ2-7; D uncertain. Per the germline V gene, CDR1 is SGHTA and CDR2 is FQGNSA. V was trimmed by 0 bases and J by 2 bases, leaving 8 bases between them. This CDR3 contains 14 residues. The CDR3 region has the DNA TGTGCCAGCAGCTTAGCGGTCTTCCCCTACGAGCAGTACTTC. This encodes CASSLAVFPYEQYF. Supplemented by reference TRBV7-2 and TRBJ2-7, the full variable domain reads GAGVSQSPSNKVTEKGKDVELRCDPISGHTALYWYRQSLGQGLEFLIYFQGNSAPDKSGLPSDRFSAERTGGSVSTLTIQRTQQEDSAVYLCASSLAVFPYEQYFGPGTRLTVT.